This passage covers 27 T cell receptor beta chains from one sample sequenced in a study of PD-1 blockade in classical Hodgkin lymphoma. The data were produced by immunoSEQ multiplex PCR, yet TCRdb's version contains in-frame clones alone and is incomplete. The table has more than 50,000 clones, about 88% seen once. Every one of the patients relapsed after autologous stem cell transplantation (brentuximab vedotin exposure was variable). This material consisted of peripheral blood mononuclear cells (PBMCs), taken at baseline. The receptors here all came from a human donor with classical Hodgkin lymphoma.

The DNA for the CDR3 is TGTGCCAGCAGGGCCGCTAGCGGGGCGGGAGATACGCAGTATTTT. It encodes CASRAASGAGDTQYF. J is TRBJ2-3 and V is TRBV6-5; 9 bases fit TRBD2. V was pared by 6 bases and J by 5 bases, with 9 bases of the junction left unmatched. The CDR3 is made up of 15 amino acids. Germline values: CDR1 MNHEY, CDR2 SVGAGI.

This clone was counted once. The V call is TRBV7-2, the J call TRBJ2-6; D uncertain. The CDR3 length is 16 residues. Germline V gives CDR1 SGHTA, CDR2 FQGNSA. Trimming took off 0 bases at V and 0 bases at J, with 6 bases between the two ends. The CDR3 sequence: CASSLAYISGANVLTF. The CDR3 DNA reads TGTGCCAGCAGCTTAGCTTATATCTCTGGGGCCAACGTCCTGACTTTC.

Here the CDR3 DNA reads TGTGCCAGCAGTCCCCTACCCTCCATGAACACTGAAGCTTTCTTT. This gives the protein CASSPLPSMNTEAFF. The rearrangement uses TRBV14 and TRBJ1-1; D is unresolved. Germline values: CDR1 SGHDN, CDR2 FVKESK. Trimming left V 6 bases short and J 0 bases short, with 14 bases between. The CDR3 totals 15 residues.

This clone was counted once. This sequence joins TRBV19 and TRBJ2-7, with TRBD1 matching over 9 bases. Germline values: CDR1 LNHDA, CDR2 SQIVND (reference sequence). The CDR3 runs to 16 residues. V lost 6 bases and J lost 0; bases outside the gene matches: 9. The DNA for the CDR3 is TGTGCCAGTAGCCGACTAGGGACAGGGACCTCCTACGAGCAGTACTTC. Amino acid sequence: CASSRLGTGTSYEQYF.

This chain joins TRBV5-1 and TRBJ2-7; TRBD1 agrees at 7 bases. The CDR3 runs 17 residues. With 0 bases clipped from V and 6 bases from J, the junction kept 15 bases outside the gene matches. Germline CDR1 reads SGHRS; CDR2 reads YFSETQ. The CDR3 coding sequence is TGCGCCAGCAGCTTGGATCCCTCCGGGACAGCTACCTGCGAGCAGTACTTC. This encodes CASSLDPSGTATCEQYF.

Only one count was recorded for this clone. The gene calls are TRBV4-1 and TRBJ1-4; D not certain. The V end lost 1 base, the J end lost 8 bases, and 5 bases lay between the germline ends. Per the germline V gene, CDR1 is MGHRA and CDR2 is YSYEKL. This CDR3 has 12 amino acids. CDR3 nucleotide sequence: TGCGCCAGCAGCCAAGGGACGGAAAAACTGTTTTTT. It encodes CASSQGTEKLFF.

The chain employs TRBV27 and TRBJ2-1; a weak D match, TRBD2 (6 bases). The CDR3 contains 14 residues. V dropped 5 bases and J dropped 4 bases, with 12 bases sitting between them. CDR1 and CDR2 (germline): MNHEY, SMNVEV (reference sequence). CDR3 protein: CASSIPGEYNEQFF. The CDR3 DNA follows: TGTGCCAGCAGTATTCCGGGAGAGTACAATGAGCAGTTCTTC.

The CDR3 protein is CASRPPDSAFSEQFF. The CDR3 DNA follows: TGTGCCAGCAGACCCCCCGACTCTGCGTTCTCTGAGCAGTTCTTC. V is TRBV28 and J is TRBJ2-1; D is undetermined. Germline CDR1 is MDHEN and CDR2 is SYDVKM. This CDR3 is built from 15 residues. Deletions cut 6 bases from V and 9 bases from J, with 21 bases between.

The rearrangement links TRBV4-1 to TRBJ1-5, with D unresolved. The V end lost 4 bases, the J end lost 2 bases, and 15 bases lay between the germline ends. Germline CDR1 MGHRA, CDR2 YSYEKL. CDR3 length: 16 amino acids. CDR3 sequence reads: CASSLTDPWGNQPQHF. The CDR3 region has the DNA TGCGCCAGCAGCCTCACCGACCCGTGGGGCAATCAGCCCCAGCATTTT.

This clone has only a few counts. The rearrangement joins TRBV9 to TRBJ1-1, with TRBD1 matching 8 bases. Germline-derived CDR1 and CDR2 are SGDLS and YYNGEE. V trimming: 3 bases; J trimming: 3 bases; junction bases outside the gene matches: 1. This CDR3 region has 13 residues. The CDR3 region has the DNA TGTGCCAGCAGCGAGGACAGGGACACTGAAGCTTTCTTT. Protein: CASSEDRDTEAFF.

Note on this clone: At the DNA level, this CDR3 is encoded by other sequences in the same sample as well. The chain couples TRBV5-1 to TRBJ2-3; 7 positions match TRBD1. The CDR3 is 17 amino acids. The germline V gene has CDR1 SGHRS and CDR2 YFSETQ. Unmatched junction bases numbered 12, after V lost 4 bases and J lost 1 base. The CDR3 here is CASSSRDSLYGTDTQYF. The CDR3 coding sequence is TGCGCCAGCAGCAGCCGGGACAGCCTATACGGCACAGATACGCAGTATTTT.

This chain uses TRBV4-1 with TRBJ2-3; D call uncertain. Between the trimmed V and J ends, which lost 6 bases and 2 bases, there was a span of 9 bases. The CDR3 is 13 amino acids. CDR1 and CDR2 from the germline V gene are MGHRA and YSYEKL. The CDR3 is CASRHYLTDTQYF. The CDR3 nucleotides read TGCGCCAGCAGGCACTATCTCACAGATACGCAGTATTTT.

V usage is TRBV15 and J usage is TRBJ2-2; the D gene is possibly TRBD1 (6 bases). Trimming pared 3 bases from V and 7 bases from J, leaving 9 bases between. CDR1 is LNHNV, CDR2 YYDKDF, per germline (reference sequence). This CDR3 is built from 13 residues. The CDR3 region is CATSSKGVGELFF. CDR3 nucleotides: TGTGCCACCAGCAGTAAGGGGGTCGGGGAGCTGTTTTTT. Based on the CDR3 plus reference TRBV15 and TRBJ2-2, the full variable domain is DAMVIQNPRYQVTQFGKPVTLSCSQTLNHNVMYWYQQKSSQAPKLLFHYYDKDFNNEADTPDNFQSRRPNTSFCFLDIRSPGLGDTAMYLCATSSKGVGELFFGEGSRLTVL.

The chain joins TRBV25-1 to TRBJ2-3, with D hard to call. From germline, CDR1 is MGHDK and CDR2 SYGVNS. This CDR3 comprises 14 residues. V was shortened by 3 bases and J by 5 bases, with 12 bases between the two germline ends. The CDR3 nucleotides read TGTGCCAGCAGTGATAGCTACCAAAAAGATACGCAGTATTTT. Its protein product is CASSDSYQKDTQYF.

V and J are TRBV9 and TRBJ2-3; D not resolved. The CDR3 is made up of 15 amino acids. With 0 bases removed from V and 6 bases from J, the gap between germline ends came to 14 bases. Germline loops: CDR1 SGDLS, CDR2 YYNGEE. Here the CDR3 reads CASSVGATSRDTQYF. In DNA form, the CDR3 reads TGTGCCAGCAGCGTAGGGGCCACGAGCCGCGATACGCAGTATTTT.

DNA of the CDR3: TGTGCCAGCAGCGTAGCGGCAGGGTTGGGCTACGAGCAGTACTTC. Translating it yields CASSVAAGLGYEQYF. The chain uses TRBV9 and TRBJ2-7; the D gene is possibly TRBD1 (5 bases). The germline V gene has CDR1 SGDLS and CDR2 YYNGEE. The CDR3 is made up of 15 amino acids. V dropped 0 bases and J dropped 3 bases, with 13 bases sitting between them.

The chain employs TRBV29-1 and TRBJ2-1; a weak D match, TRBD2 (6 bases). Germline CDR1 is SQVTM and CDR2 is ANQGSEA. The CDR3 has 13 residues. Trimming cost V 5 bases and J 12 bases, with 20 bases left between them. The CDR3: CSVPGLGTGGQFF. In nucleotides, the CDR3 is TGCAGCGTTCCGGGACTCGGGACGGGTGGGCAGTTCTTC.

The table lists this clone with a count of one. V and J are TRBV2 and TRBJ2-1; 10 bases fit TRBD2. J gave up 9 bases and V 7 bases, and 12 bases lay outside the gene matches. This CDR3 comprises 15 residues. Germline values: CDR1 SNHLY, CDR2 FYNNEI. The CDR3 spells CASNDGLADPTEQFF. The CDR3 bases are TGTGCCAGCAATGACGGACTAGCGGATCCTACTGAGCAGTTCTTC.

The chain joins TRBV5-1 to TRBJ1-2, with D perhaps TRBD1 (5 bases). The ends were cut back, 3 bases at V and 5 bases at J, with 11 bases in the middle. Germline lookup yields CDR1 SGHRS and CDR2 YFSETQ. There are 13 residues in the CDR3. The CDR3 here is CASSSTGAYGYTF. The CDR3 nucleotides read TGCGCCAGCAGCTCTACAGGAGCTTATGGCTACACCTTC.

The gene calls are TRBV29-1 and TRBJ1-1; no firm D call. The CDR3 is made up of 14 amino acids. Trimming removed 3 bases from V and 0 bases from J, with 11 bases in between. The germline gives CDR1 SQVTM, CDR2 ANQGSEA. The DNA for the CDR3 is TGCAGCGTTGACAGCACCTTCATGAACACTGAAGCTTTCTTT. It yields the protein CSVDSTFMNTEAFF.

The chain couples TRBV7-9 to TRBJ1-3, with D unclear. Germline assignment: CDR1 SEHNR and CDR2 FQNEAQ (reference sequence). CDR3 length equals 16 residues. Trimming shortened V by 5 bases and J by 1 base, and 15 bases separated the two germline ends. In nucleotides, the CDR3 is TGTGCCAGCAGCGACCGACTGACACAATCTGGAAACACCATATATTTT. Translated, it gives CASSDRLTQSGNTIYF.

Only a few counts were recorded for this clone. The rearrangement joins TRBV29-1 to TRBJ1-2; the match to TRBD1 covers 7 bases. Germline values: CDR1 SQVTM, CDR2 ANQGSEA. With V trimmed by 6 bases and J by 2 bases, 12 bases remained unmatched. This CDR3 spans 15 amino acids. The CDR3 protein is CSVATGAGTNYGYTF. In DNA, the CDR3 is TGCAGCGTAGCTACAGGGGCCGGGACCAACTATGGCTACACCTTC.

The J gene is TRBJ2-2, the V gene TRBV19; D is undetermined. CDR1 and CDR2 from the germline V gene are LNHDA and SQIVND (reference sequence). This CDR3 contains 13 residues. Trimming took off 3 bases at V and 6 bases at J, with 8 bases between the two ends. The CDR3 reads CASSMRWAGELFF. The CDR3 region has the DNA TGTGCCAGTAGTATGCGTTGGGCCGGGGAGCTGTTTTTT. The full variable domain, completed using reference TRBV19 and TRBJ2-2, is DGGITQSPKYLFRKEGQNVTLSCEQNLNHDAMYWYRQDPGQGLRLIYYSQIVNDFQKGDIAEGYSVSREKKESFPLTVTSAQKNPTAFYLCASSMRWAGELFFGEGSRLTVL.

The chain joins TRBV30 to TRBJ1-4, with 7 bases fitting TRBD1. This CDR3 is built from 16 residues. The germline gives CDR1 GTSNPN, CDR2 SVGIG (reference sequence). V shed 4 bases and J 0 bases; nucleotides not matched to a gene: 8. CDR3 protein: CAWNWDSQATNEKLFF. CDR3 nucleotide sequence: TGTGCCTGGAATTGGGACAGCCAGGCAACTAATGAAAAACTGTTTTTT.

This sequence joins TRBV11-2 and TRBJ2-5; the match to TRBD2 covers 8 bases. The CDR3 covers 16 residues. CDR1 and CDR2 from the germline V gene are SGHAT and FQNNGV. V gave up 2 bases and J gave up 0 bases; unmatched junction bases: 5. The CDR3 nucleotides are TGTGCCAGCAGCTTAAGAAAGCGGGGGCACCAAGAGACCCAGTACTTC. Amino acids: CASSLRKRGHQETQYF.

V is TRBV28 and J is TRBJ2-5, with D possibly matching TRBD2 (6 bases). Trimming removed 3 bases at V and 5 bases at J, with 22 bases between. This CDR3 comprises 17 residues. The germline CDR1 and CDR2 sequences are MDHEN and SYDVKM. CDR3 coding DNA: TGTGCCAGCAGTTTTATTTTCCTGGAGGGCGCCGGGGAGACCCAGTACTTC. Encoded protein: CASSFIFLEGAGETQYF.

The gene calls are TRBV11-3 and TRBJ2-5; the D is unclear. The germline V gene encodes CDR1 SGHNT and CDR2 YENEEA. V lost 2 bases to trimming and J lost 5 bases, with 9 bases between them. The length of the CDR3 is 13 residues. The CDR3 DNA reads TGTGCCAGCAGCTTATCCGGGCCTGAGACCCAGTACTTC. Amino acid sequence: CASSLSGPETQYF. Combining the CDR3 with reference TRBV11-3 and TRBJ2-5 gives the whole variable domain EAGVVQSPRYKIIEKKQPVAFWCNPISGHNTLYWYLQNLGQGPELLIRYENEEAVDDSQLPKDRFSAERLKGVDSTLKIQPAELGDSAVYLCASSLSGPETQYFGPGTRLLVL.